This TCR beta chain was obtained from a study of Graves' ophthalmopathy and Graves' hyperthyroidism. Whole-study results and caveats: Also, most clonotypes expanded in the thyroid above 0.001 frequency appeared in blood.

The CDR3 length is 15 residues. V lost 6 bases and J lost 8, with 17 bases in between. Certain patients were not enrolled. These were patients with other autoimmune diseases, uncontrolled infections, pregnancy or lactation. The sequenced template was RNA, covering the TCR beta CDR3 region. Following a first-round RT-PCR that used HTBI primers, a second-round multiplex PCR was carried out. Via MiXCR, TCRdb re-called the multiplex PCR reads, giving one row per CDR3 protein. The repertoire holds approximately 330,000 distinct CDR3 sequences, with about 17% as singletons. Notes on this clonotype: The antigen is unknown.

The chain combines TRBV12-3 or TRBV12-4 with TRBJ1-6; tentatively, D is TRBD1 (5 bases). The source is an adult man with Graves' ophthalmopathy. Sequenced: peripheral blood. CDR3 coding DNA: TGTGCCAGCAGCTTGGGGGTTCTTGTAGATTCACCCCTCCACTTT. It specifies CASSLGVLVDSPLHF.